Described below is a single TCR beta chain sequence and its context. The antigen this receptor binds is unknown. Base qualities are missing; no much larger clone stands one base away. Measured from the cysteine to the phenylalanine, the CDR3 is 15 residues long. CDR3 DNA is the only sequence kept; it has 45 bases, read in frame from the first base. Per the germline V gene, MGHRA is the CDR1 and YSYEKL is the CDR2. The junction shows trimming of 5 bases on V and 0 bases on J, plus 11 bases between the germline ends. The cohort comprised some 700 healthy bone marrow donors. At the time of sampling, all cohort members were nominally healthy, though unrecorded immune exposures were likely present. The donor tested CMV seropositive, placing the donor among the 289 seropositive members of the cohort. A peripheral blood sample was provided by each donor, and peripheral blood mononuclear cells were used for TCR beta sequencing. Genomic DNA extraction from the blood cell samples was performed with the Qiagen DNeasy Blood Extraction Kit.

The sample is drawn from a study of cytomegalovirus exposure and HLA in healthy donors (dated by TCRdb to the late 2010s). Regarding the complete study: An earlier analysis of several hundred of the donors reported approximately 260 Gb of sequence data and 95 million to 130 million unique TCR beta sequences obtained from roughly 170 million T cells. Roughly 300 gigabases of sequencing data and approximately 80 million unique TCR sequences were included in an early release covering roughly 600 HLA-typed donors. Of the roughly 400 genotyped donors, less than 85% were placed in the genetic ancestry cluster associated with self-reported Caucasian donors. The study aimed to test whether cataloging public T cell receptors could reveal signatures of past pathogen exposure. Using immunosequencing, the study profiled T cell repertoires from 666 subjects and related those repertoires to cytomegalovirus serostatus. In addition to the first cohort of roughly 700 subjects, a separate validation cohort of 100 to 150 different subjects was used. To predict cytomegalovirus infection status, the study brought together high-throughput TCR immunosequencing, statistical association of individual TCRs with disease status, and machine learning. In a later analysis, previously published TCR beta repertoires from fewer than 750 donors were re-analyzed and high-resolution HLA genotyping was added so that TCR occurrence patterns could be studied. In the later analysis, no new phenotypic data were used to find candidate immune exposures; instead, reliance was placed on TCR beta sequences and their occurrence across donors. An earlier analysis of 500 to 750 of the donors applied high-throughput TCR beta sequencing to assess whether each TCR beta V gene segment acted as functional or pseudogenic. Alongside the repertoire data, information on donor age, sex, ethnicity and CMV serostatus was compiled. In a later genetic analysis, genome-wide SNP genotypes for about three fifths of the roughly 670 donors were used, and that subset was treated as a discovery cohort. Every discovery cohort repertoire had been produced on one sequencing platform. Both class I and class II loci were covered by HLA typing, at four-digit resolution. Typing coverage differed by locus: A, B, C, DRB1 and DQB1 were typed in roughly 629-630 donors, DQA1 in about 510, DPA1 in roughly 590, and DPB1 in around 490. A few DR-DQ haplotypes were treated as single units for association and clustering because of strong linkage in the cohort. On average, 235,054 unique TCR beta nucleotide sequences were sequenced per donor among 398 genotyped donors of the cohort, with 15% to 20% of those sequences being non-productive. What the work shows at the level of the full study, not this receptor alone: In a later analysis, TCR association rates were found to vary across HLA loci, with the most associated TCRs seen for DRB1 alleles and the fewest for HLA-C alleles. Most CMV-associated TCR beta chains appeared to be HLA-restricted in a later analysis, and the HLA associations seemed to be driven largely by CMV exposure. A further reported finding was that TCR beta sequences accurately predicted the HLA-A and HLA-B alleles for most subjects in the first cohort. The sequencing pipeline was judged likely to have produced a cluster of highly shared sequence variants as a technical artifact. Linkage disequilibrium might explain the correlated functional status among segregating V segments, but an unknown experimental factor could not be excluded. Across donors, most TCR sequences were observed very rarely, whereas some public TCRs were present in many individuals. Because HLA typing was unavailable for some donors at each locus, only the typed subset was used in association tests. It was suggested by the authors that the approach could potentially be generalized to other disease states and immunological phenotypes. When HLA alleles, especially DR and DQ, strongly co-occurred, TCR associations were difficult to assign to individual alleles. The cohort was sequenced for TCR beta chains only, and without alpha or paired-chain data the features that could be detected were limited. A few of the identified cytomegalovirus-associated TCR beta chains were confirmed in vitro to be specific for cytomegalovirus antigens. In a later genetic analysis, a missense DCLRE1C variant was associated with V-gene and J-gene trimming of TCR beta chains, and the association was replicated in an independent cohort. In a later analysis, around 17,000 TCR beta sequences were associated with specific HLA alleles at a false discovery rate of 0.05. Because counts were too low, roughly 17 rarely observed V segments, including chromosome 9 orphons, were left out of the earlier analysis of about 620 of the donors. The study listed 150 to 200 TCR beta chains as associated with cytomegalovirus. A later genetic analysis reported fewer N-insertions in productive TCRs among donors in an Asian-associated ancestry cluster than the roughly 620-donor mean. Broadly in line with IMGT annotations, most TCR beta V segments showed up in productive rearrangements about 87% or about 30% of the time in an earlier analysis of approximately 600 of the donors. Cytomegalovirus status was reported to be diagnosed by the classifier with high specificity and sensitivity in both the original and validation cohorts. CMV serostatus was the only immune exposure information available for the cohort. Because the 87-base-pair reads could not distinguish some IMGT-functional V segments, including TRBV6-2 and TRBV6-3, those segments were excluded. Several of the top co-occurrence clusters appeared to be linked to parvovirus B19, influenza, CMV and Epstein-Barr virus, according to a later analysis. The presence/absence analyses assumed that sequencing depth was roughly uniform across donors, and that assumption may not be true. In a later analysis, HLA-associated TCR beta chains were found to be more clonally expanded and to have lower generation probabilities than equally common non-associated chains.

The library relied on the immunoSEQ multiplex PCR assay. For the multiplex PCR, a mixture combining 60 forward primers for TCR Vbeta segments and 13 reverse primers for TCR Jbeta segments was used. Amplification of the CDR3 region of rearranged TCR beta genes was performed with a multiplex PCR assay on genomic DNA. Amplified TCR beta libraries were sequenced as 87-base-pair reads on the Illumina HiSeq System. The authors' pipeline ran thus. A later analysis tallied 70 million to 100 million unique TCR beta chains across the 550 to 850 repertoires, and around 10 million of those chains were shared by two or more donors. A nearest-neighbor algorithm error-corrected the raw reads and collapsed the reads into unique sequences, merging closely related sequences to remove PCR and sequencing errors. V, D and J gene segments were assigned by aligning CDR3 sequences to IMGT reference sequences. For a sequence to be retained, a match of at least six nucleotides was required to both a V gene segment and a J gene segment. Rearrangements were classified as productive when the CDR3 lacked stop codons and remained in frame with V and J, and all other rearrangements were classified as non-productive. Following IMGT convention, CDR3 was defined as the stretch from the second conserved V-encoded cysteine to the conserved J-encoded phenylalanine. Sequences without an unambiguous match to a single V gene segment were excluded from the earlier analysis of several hundred of the donors. In an earlier analysis of 587 of the donors, V segments were called functional above 56.7% productive rearrangements and were called segregating when the between-donor standard deviation exceeded 5%. A statistical classification framework was developed to diagnose cytomegalovirus status using the catalog of TCR beta chain sequences. V and J gene assignment, in a later analysis, came from comparing TCR nucleotide sequences with IMGT/GENE-DB human TR gene sequences. The TCRdist pipeline was used in a later analysis to assign CDR3 sequences and most-parsimonious VDJ recombination scenarios. In a later analysis, each TCR beta chain was defined by its CDR3 amino acid sequence together with its V-gene family, and reads lacking a unique V-gene family were excluded. To address suspected cross-contamination and a sequencing artifact, a later analysis removed under 600 highly shared, low-generation-probability nucleotide sequences. In a later analysis, a clonal expansion index for each public chain was calculated from normalized within-repertoire ranks of inferred template counts. In a later analysis, generation probabilities were computed using a VDJ recombination model fitted to out-of-frame rearrangements, and the results were checked against IGoR. Hypergeometric tests were used in a later analysis to score TCR-TCR, TCR-HLA and TCR-CMV co-occurrence, with a repertoire-size bias correction applied to the TCR pairs. False discovery rates were estimated in a later analysis by permuting HLA or CMV assignments 20 times. A later analysis grouped co-occurring TCRs with DBSCAN, adding TCRdist sequence similarity when clustering within HLA-allele-positive subsets. For co-occurrence clustering, repertoires with fewer than 30,000 or more than 120,000 public chains were excluded, along with roughly 5 repertoires with anomalous nucleotide sharing. As stored in TCRdb, this immuneACCESS dataset retains in-frame rearrangements with V and J assigned. A fraction of the clones does not appear; measured against another copy, unresolved V genes explain less than half of the discrepancy, and the remainder lacks a known reason. D and trimming come from the DNA, and the V and J calls and clone size come from that table. Recorded for this sample are 100,000 to 150,000 clones; roughly 74% of them occurred a single time. The leading ten clones occupy around 3.9% of the sample.

The sequenced material came from PBMCs. The TCR was taken from a woman in her forties or fifties in good health and CMV-seropositive. Here the chain combines TRBV4-1 and TRBJ2-1; the D region possibly corresponds to TRBD2 (5 bases align). CDR3 sequence: CASSIATTSYNEQFF. The sequenced DNA: TGCGCCAGCAGCATAGCGACAACCTCCTACAATGAGCAGTTCTTC.